Below, 29 T cell receptor beta chains from the same sample are listed, as sequenced in a study of human T cells and chemical hapten exposure. TCRdb redid the calling of the RACE reads with MiXCR, one entry per CDR3 protein. The sample holds approximately 320,000 distinct CDR3 sequences; 5.5% are singletons and the top ten take under 9.5%. Regarding time point: pre-sensitization, week 0. Indicated treatment: therapeutic diphenylcyclopropenone sensitization with weekly scalp DPC. This specimen was whole blood, taken in connection with sensitization to the hapten diphenylcyclopropenone (DPC). These receptors came from a woman under 30 with alopecia areata. Some clones in this sample may be carry-over from other donors' samples.

CDR3 residues: CASSLEARETQYF. Here the CDR3 DNA reads TGCGCCAGCAGCTTGGAAGCTCGGGAGACCCAGTACTTC. The chain carries TRBV5-1 and TRBJ2-5; D not certain. Germline V gene lookup returns CDR1 SGHRS and CDR2 YFSETQ. V was trimmed by 0 bases and J by 5 bases, leaving 8 bases between them. CDR3 length: 13 residues. Supplemented by reference TRBV5-1 and TRBJ2-5, the full variable domain reads KAGVTQTPRYLIKTRGQQVTLSCSPISGHRSVSWYQQTPGQGLQFLFEYFSETQRNKGNFPGRFSGRQFSNSRSEMNVSTLELGDSALYLCASSLEARETQYFGPGTRLLVL.

The gene calls are TRBV12-3 or TRBV12-4 and TRBJ2-3; 7 bases fit TRBD1. J gave up 1 base and V 7 bases, and 8 bases lay outside the gene matches. CDR3 length equals 15 residues. The CDR3 coding sequence is TGTGCCAGCACCACAGGGGAAAAAGGCACAGATACGCAGTATTTT. This codes for CASTTGEKGTDTQYF.

This clonotype occurred a few times. The germline gene is not matched at one end of the junction; a read error may be the cause. The V gene is TRBV14, the J gene TRBJ1-3; 9 bases line up with TRBD1. The CDR3 runs 14 residues. Per the germline V gene, CDR1 is SGHDN and CDR2 is FVKESK. The CDR3 loop reads CASSQTGGGDTIYF. Here the CDR3 DNA reads TGTGCCAGCAGCCAGACAGGGGGTGGAGACACCATATATTTT.

There are a few counts of this clonotype. V is TRBV3-1 and J is TRBJ2-1; a possible D gene is TRBD1 (5 bases). Trimming cost V 1 base and J 1 base, with 8 bases left between them. This CDR3 contains 15 residues. Germline V gene lookup returns CDR1 LGHDT and CDR2 YNNKEL (reference sequence). The chain's CDR3 is CASSQAGFSYNEQFF. DNA for the CDR3: TGTGCCAGCAGCCAAGCAGGGTTTTCCTACAATGAGCAGTTCTTC.

This clonotype came up a few times. The chain employs TRBV20-1 and TRBJ1-1, with 7 bases that match TRBD1. CDR1 DFQATT and CDR2 SNEGSKA come from the germline V gene (reference sequence). Trimming cost V 5 bases and J 3 bases; bases outside gene matches: 6. The CDR3 contains 13 residues. The CDR3 DNA reads as TGCAGTGCTCGCGGACAGGCGGACACTGAAGCTTTCTTT. Protein product: CSARGQADTEAFF.

There are many counts of this clonotype. The CDR3 reads CSVVRDTDTQYF. The CDR3 DNA sequence: TGCAGCGTTGTTCGGGACACAGATACGCAGTATTTT. V and J are TRBV29-1 and TRBJ2-3; a possible D gene is TRBD2 (5 bases). Per the germline V gene, CDR1 is SQVTM and CDR2 is ANQGSEA. V was cut by 4 bases and J by 2 bases, with 7 bases left in between. The CDR3 totals 12 residues.

The table lists this clonotype with a few counts. The rearrangement uses TRBV6-5 and TRBJ1-1; the match to TRBD1 covers 7 bases. This CDR3 region has 15 residues. Germline assignment: CDR1 MNHEY and CDR2 SVGAGI. Trimming at V came to 8 bases and at J to 0 bases, leaving 9 bases not matched to a gene. This CDR3 is CASHQTGIVNTEAFF. The DNA of the CDR3 is TGTGCCAGCCACCAGACAGGGATCGTGAACACTGAAGCTTTCTTT.

This clonotype was counted between two and nine times. The chain recombines TRBV28 with TRBJ1-4, with a weak D call TRBD1 (5 bases). The V gene's germline CDR1 is MDHEN and CDR2 SYDVKM. This CDR3 region has 16 residues. Trimming pared 3 bases from V and 6 bases from J, leaving 17 bases between. The CDR3 region has the DNA TGTGCCAGCAGTTTTACTATAGGGATGGGGCATGAAAAACTGTTTTTT. This translates into CASSFTIGMGHEKLFF.

The rearrangement uses TRBV6-6 and TRBJ1-2, with 7 bases identical to TRBD1. V was pared by 7 bases and J by 2 bases, with 7 bases of the junction left unmatched. This CDR3 is built from 14 residues. The germline CDR1 and CDR2 sequences are MNHNY and SVGAGI (reference sequence). The CDR3 DNA reads TGTGCCAGCATCAGGGACAGACCAAACTATGGCTACACCTTC. The encoded protein is CASIRDRPNYGYTF.

The chain is built from TRBV25-1 and TRBJ2-1; 8 bases align to TRBD2. Per the germline V gene, CDR1 is MGHDK and CDR2 is SYGVNS. The CDR3 runs 14 residues. Trimming removed 7 bases from V and 8 bases from J; junction bases left unmatched: 10. As DNA, the CDR3 is TGTGCCAGCAATTACGGGGGGGCAGGGGATGAGCAGTTCTTC. Protein product: CASNYGGAGDEQFF.

This clonotype was seen many times. V and J are TRBV6-5 and TRBJ1-2; maybe TRBD1 (6 bases). From germline, CDR1 is MNHEY and CDR2 SVGAGI. The V and J ends lost 4 bases and 9 bases respectively, with 24 bases between them. The CDR3 spans 16 residues. The CDR3 region has the DNA TGTGCCAGCAGTTTTAAAAGGGGGTCAGAGTGGCGTCGCTACACCTTC. Protein: CASSFKRGSEWRRYTF.

This clonotype came up a few times. The J gene is TRBJ2-7, the V gene TRBV28; the D is unclear. CDR3 length: 13 amino acids. V was clipped by 2 bases and J by 6 bases, with 11 bases between them. CDR1 is MDHEN, CDR2 SYDVKM, per germline. The CDR3 DNA follows: TGTGCCAGCAGTTTACCCGTCGCACGCGAGCAGTACTTC. Residues: CASSLPVAREQYF.

The table lists this clonotype with many counts. The CDR3 coding sequence is TGCGCCAGCAGCCAGGGGACTAGGACCTACGAGCAGTACTTC. As protein: CASSQGTRTYEQYF. This rearrangement joins TRBV4-3 to TRBJ2-7, with TRBD2 matching over 8 bases. The CDR3 extends over 14 amino acids. Germline CDR1 LGHNA, CDR2 YSLEER. Trimming at V came to 3 bases and at J to 2 bases, leaving 3 bases not matched to a gene.

The chain carries TRBV12-5 and TRBJ2-2, with TRBD1 matching over 7 bases. Trimming at V came to 11 bases and at J to 1 base, leaving 7 bases not matched to a gene. Germline V gene sequence: CDR1 LGHNT, CDR2 FRNRAP. CDR3 length: 14 amino acids. The CDR3 sequence is CAGTGTVNTGELFF. The CDR3, as DNA: TGTGCTGGTACCGGGACAGTGAACACCGGGGAGCTGTTTTTT.

A few counts support this clonotype. Here the CDR3 DNA reads TGCAGCGCACAATCCGGCTTCAATGAAAAACTGTTTTTT. Amino acid sequence: CSAQSGFNEKLFF. The rearrangement joins TRBV20-1 to TRBJ1-4; D remains ambiguous. Per the germline V gene, CDR1 is DFQATT and CDR2 is SNEGSKA (reference sequence). The CDR3 consists of 13 residues.

The chain combines TRBV29-1 with TRBJ2-5, with D possibly TRBD1 on 5 matching bases. The length of the CDR3 is 13 residues. Trimming removed 3 bases at V and 4 bases at J, with 12 bases between. Germline V CDR1 and CDR2: SQVTM, ANQGSEA. The CDR3 DNA follows: TGCAGCGTTGATAGGGGAACGGGAGAGACCCAGTACTTC. Translation: CSVDRGTGETQYF.

This chain connects TRBV3-1 to TRBJ1-1; D might be TRBD1 (5 bases). V lost 11 bases, J lost 0 bases, and 10 bases lay in between. The CDR3 totals 12 residues. Germline values: CDR1 LGHDT, CDR2 YNNKEL (reference sequence). This chain's CDR3 is CACGTLNTEAFF. The CDR3 coding sequence is TGTGCCTGTGGGACCTTGAACACTGAAGCTTTCTTT.

This clonotype appeared a few times. This chain connects TRBV6-2 or TRBV6-3 to TRBJ2-1; D is possibly TRBD1 (5 bases). The CDR3 runs to 14 residues. In germline, CDR1 is MNHEY, CDR2 SVGEGT. Deletions cut 4 bases from V and 6 bases from J, with 13 bases between. The CDR3, as DNA: TGTGCCAGCAGTTCCCAGTGGGGCAGCAATGAGCAGTTCTTC. Translated, it gives CASSSQWGSNEQFF.

This chain links TRBV12-5 with TRBJ2-7; D unresolved. There are 16 residues in the CDR3. Germline lookup yields CDR1 LGHNT and CDR2 FRNRAP. Trimming shortened V by 0 bases and J by 2 bases, and 14 bases separated the two germline ends. In nucleotides, the CDR3 is TGTGCTAGTGGTTTGGTACTTAGGCCCGGACCCTACGAGCAGTACTTC. Its translation: CASGLVLRPGPYEQYF.

At least ten counts were recorded for this clonotype. The chain recombines TRBV15 with TRBJ2-2, with 9 bases aligning to TRBD1. V lost 3 bases, J lost 4 bases, and 3 bases stayed unmatched. The CDR3 runs to 15 residues. The germline gives CDR1 LNHNV, CDR2 YYDKDF (reference sequence). CDR3: CATSRWDRATGELFF. DNA of the CDR3: TGTGCCACCAGCAGGTGGGACAGGGCCACCGGGGAGCTGTTTTTT.

This clonotype has at least ten counts. This rearrangement joins TRBV3-1 to TRBJ2-3; 8 nucleotides agree with TRBD2. Germline CDR1 LGHDT, CDR2 YNNKEL (reference sequence). CDR3 length: 16 residues. V lost 4 bases to trimming and J lost 1 base; unmatched junction nucleotides: 7. This CDR3 reads CASSPLRGAGTDTQYF. The CDR3 DNA is TGTGCCAGCAGCCCATTGCGGGGGGCGGGCACAGATACGCAGTATTTT.

This clonotype was counted at least ten times. This chain links TRBV6-5 with TRBJ2-6; D gene uncertain. V dropped 5 bases and J dropped 2 bases, with 10 bases sitting between them. CDR1 and CDR2 from the germline V gene are MNHEY and SVGAGI. The CDR3 has 15 amino acids. The CDR3 DNA reads as TGTGCCAGCAGTCCCACAGAAACTGGGGCCAACGTCCTGACTTTC. It translates to CASSPTETGANVLTF.

The chain is built from TRBV6-2 or TRBV6-3 and TRBJ2-1; weak D call: TRBD2 (6 bases). The germline V gene encodes CDR1 MNHEY and CDR2 SVGEGT. V shed 6 bases and J shed 4 bases, with 25 bases lying between them. The CDR3 loop spans 18 amino acids. CDR3: CASRTTPHLGGNYNEQFF. The DNA for the CDR3 is TGTGCCAGCAGGACTACCCCGCACCTAGGCGGGAATTACAATGAGCAGTTCTTC.

In this sample, this clonotype turned up a few times. The J gene is TRBJ1-4, the V gene TRBV14, with no clear D. The germline V gene encodes CDR1 SGHDN and CDR2 FVKESK. Trimming shortened V by 0 bases and J by 8 bases, and 25 bases separated the two germline ends. The CDR3 has 19 amino acids. The CDR3 protein is CASSQDHGLPKHEEEKLFF. The CDR3 coding sequence is TGTGCCAGCAGCCAAGATCATGGTCTCCCGAAACATGAGGAAGAAAAACTGTTTTTT.

The V call is TRBV6-1, the J call TRBJ2-2; 11 bases agree with TRBD2. The germline V gene has CDR1 MNHNS and CDR2 SASEGT. V shed 8 bases, J shed 7 bases, and the junction held 6 bases outside the gene matches. The CDR3 length is 14 residues. The CDR3 sequence is CASDSGGAGGELFF. As DNA, the CDR3 is TGTGCCAGCGATAGCGGGGGGGCAGGCGGGGAGCTGTTTTTT.

This clonotype was counted at least ten times. The V call is TRBV24-1, the J call TRBJ2-3; no definite D call. Looked up from germline, CDR1 is KGHDR and CDR2 is SFDVKD. The CDR3 has 14 residues. V was cut by 10 bases and J by 4 bases, with 17 bases left in between. This chain's CDR3 is CATGSEPWADTQYF. CDR3 nucleotides: TGTGCCACGGGGTCCGAGCCCTGGGCAGATACGCAGTATTTT.

The chain joins TRBV7-6 to TRBJ2-5; perhaps D is TRBD1 or TRBD2 (6 bases each). Trimming took off 1 base at V and 5 bases at J, with 20 bases between the two ends. Germline CDR1 is SGHVS and CDR2 is FNYEAQ. The CDR3 has 17 residues. This chain's CDR3 is CASSLGVGRGPRETQYF. DNA for the CDR3: TGTGCCAGCAGCTTAGGCGTAGGACGGGGGCCGCGGGAGACCCAGTACTTC. Full variable domain (rest looked up from reference TRBV7-6 and TRBJ2-5): GAGVSQSPRYKVTKRGQDVALRCDPISGHVSLYWYRQALGQGPEFLTYFNYEAQQDKSGLPNDRFSAERPEGSISTLTIQRTEQRDSAMYRCASSLGVGRGPRETQYFGPGTRLLVL.

The gene calls are TRBV7-9 and TRBJ2-7, with 9 bases aligning to TRBD1. From germline, CDR1 is SEHNR and CDR2 FQNEAQ (reference sequence). Trimming took 4 bases from V and 4 from J; bases not matched to a gene: 8. The CDR3 totals 15 residues. For the CDR3, the DNA is TGTGCCAGCAGCTCTCCGGGACAGGGAGGTTACGAGCAGTACTTC. The encoded protein is CASSSPGQGGYEQYF.

This clonotype showed up just a few times. The chain is built from TRBV7-2 and TRBJ2-4; D unresolved. Germline lookup yields CDR1 SGHTA and CDR2 FQGNSA. The V gene lost 5 bases and the J gene lost 0 bases, with 14 bases spanning the gap. CDR3 length equals 16 residues. The CDR3 here is CASSGESSLAKNIQYF. The CDR3 DNA reads TGTGCCAGCAGCGGTGAAAGTTCCCTAGCCAAAAACATTCAGTACTTC.